This T cell receptor (beta chain) was recorded in a study of blood T cell repertoires in COVID-19. Study-level information: Some COVID-19 samples were acute and others convalescent; all came from the United States, Italy and Spain.

Seattle's cohort entered during active infection and was followed longitudinally. Authors' methods: By means of reference gene primer amplification, nucleated cell counts were estimated. The protocol was immunoSEQ multiplex PCR, while the TCRdb copy is restricted to in-frame clones and leaves out a portion. The D gene and trimming were derived from the DNA, and the V and J assignments and clone size from that table. Of about 200,000 clones detected, 94% appear once; the ten largest clones hold around 0.8%. The source of this sequence is a man aged 30-40 years with COVID-19, enrolled during active disease. The specimen sequenced was peripheral blood.

The CDR3: CASSLSGDSPSGGYTF. Here the CDR3 DNA reads TGTGCCAGCAGCCTCTCCGGGGACAGCCCCTCTGGCGGCTACACCTTC. The chain has TRBV28 and TRBJ1-2; 7 positions match TRBD1. This CDR3 is 16 amino acids long. The V segment lost 6 bases and the J segment 8 bases; nucleotides outside the gene matches: 18. Germline CDR1 reads MDHEN; CDR2 reads SYDVKM.